This TCR beta chain came from a study of cytomegalovirus exposure and HLA in healthy donors. Study findings and constraints: Most sequenced TCRs were rare (though some public TCRs occurred in many donors). Three of the chains that were CMV-associated were confirmed in vitro to be specific for CMV antigens.

Regarding this clone: Its antigen remains unknown.

Assay used: immunoSEQ multiplex PCR; TCRdb lists only in-frame clones, some missing. The sample holds 100,000 to 150,000 clones, about 88% seen once. The sample consisted of PBMCs. This clonotype was obtained from a young man in good health and CMV-seronegative.

The CDR3 DNA reads as TGCGCCAGCACTATCGGCAGCGAAGAGACCCAGTACTTC. It yields the protein CASTIGSEETQYF. The genes are TRBV5-1 and TRBJ2-5; D not certain. The CDR3 length is 13 residues. The V gene lost 6 bases and the J gene lost 3 bases, with 12 bases spanning the gap. In germline, CDR1 is SGHRS, CDR2 YFSETQ.